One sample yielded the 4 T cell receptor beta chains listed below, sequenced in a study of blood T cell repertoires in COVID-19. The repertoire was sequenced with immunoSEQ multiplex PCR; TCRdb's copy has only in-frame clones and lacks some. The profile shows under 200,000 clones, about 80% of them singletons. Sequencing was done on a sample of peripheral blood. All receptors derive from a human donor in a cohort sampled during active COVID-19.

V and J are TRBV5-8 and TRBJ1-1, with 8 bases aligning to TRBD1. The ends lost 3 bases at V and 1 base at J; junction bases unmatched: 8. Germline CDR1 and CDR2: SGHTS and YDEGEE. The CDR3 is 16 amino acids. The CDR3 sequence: CASSSRTGRGNTEAFF. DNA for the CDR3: TGTGCCAGCAGCTCACGGACAGGGAGAGGGAACACTGAAGCTTTCTTT.

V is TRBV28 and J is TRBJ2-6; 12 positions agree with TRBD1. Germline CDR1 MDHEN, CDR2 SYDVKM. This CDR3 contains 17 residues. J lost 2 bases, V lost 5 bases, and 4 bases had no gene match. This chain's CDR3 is CASSPGQGAAGANVLTF. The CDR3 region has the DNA TGTGCCAGCAGTCCGGGACAGGGGGCTGCTGGGGCCAACGTCCTGACTTTC.

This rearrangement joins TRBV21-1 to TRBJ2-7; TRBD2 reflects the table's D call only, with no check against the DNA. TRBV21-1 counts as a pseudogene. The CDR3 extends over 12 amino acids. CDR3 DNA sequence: TGTGCCAGCAGCCCGGGGGGATTCGGGCAGTACTTC. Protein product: CASSPGGFGQYF.

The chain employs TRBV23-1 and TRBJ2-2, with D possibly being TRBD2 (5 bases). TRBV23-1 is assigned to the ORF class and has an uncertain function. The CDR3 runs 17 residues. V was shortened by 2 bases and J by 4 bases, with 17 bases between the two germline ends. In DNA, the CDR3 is TGCGCCAGCAGTCAAACTTGGTGGTTACGGGGCACCGGGGAGCTGTTTTTT. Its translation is CASSQTWWLRGTGELFF.